The present T cell receptor (beta chain) was sequenced within a study of T cells in Graves' hyperthyroidism and ophthalmopathy. Study-wide context: Peripheral blood specimens were obtained at initial diagnosis, prior to any treatment. Study-level results: The model forecast ophthalmopathy, anticipating it by a median around 6.4 months before onset.

This clonotype was found a few times. Its antigen is not identified. The PBMCs were taken from about 10 ml of fresh peripheral blood. The CDR3 length is 14 residues. V lost 4 bases and J lost 6, with 17 bases in between. CDR1 SGHRS and CDR2 YFSETQ come from the germline V gene. RNA transcripts gave rise to amplified TCR beta CDR3 regions. The study used the HTBI primer set for a first-round RT-PCR of the TCR CDR3. MiXCR, run by TCRdb on the multiplex PCR reads, gives a single entry per CDR3 protein. The sample holds around 300,000 distinct CDR3 sequences, around 20% seen once. The sequence came from a young man with Graves' ophthalmopathy. The chain links TRBV5-1 to TRBJ2-7, with a tentative D call TRBD2 (7 bases). Sample: blood. The chain's CDR3 is CASSGGGVGVEQYF. For the CDR3, the DNA is TGCGCCAGCAGCGGAGGGGGGGTAGGGGTCGAGCAGTACTTC.